This T cell receptor (beta chain) was retrieved from a study of blood T cell repertoires in COVID-19. Study-wide context: The United States, Italy and Spain provided the acute and convalescent COVID-19 samples. T cells, B-cell-depleted T cells, or PBMCs supplied cDNA or gDNA.

Trimming removed 3 bases from V and 2 bases from J, with 5 bases in between. The CDR3 is made up of 12 amino acids. Germline V gives CDR1 SGHDN, CDR2 FVKESK. In the authors' methods: How many nucleated cells were present was estimated from reference gene primer amplification. Profiling relied on immunoSEQ multiplex PCR, and the TCRdb table lists in-frame clones only, not all of them. Clone size and the V and J calls come from that table; the DNA yielded D and trimming. Here the sample spans around 450,000 clones, around 89% being singletons. This clonotype was sampled from a woman aged 25 to 39 with acute or convalescent COVID-19. Specimen: peripheral blood. V usage is TRBV14 and J usage is TRBJ2-7; D unresolved. CDR3 sequence (DNA): TGTGCCAGCAGCCATATTGCCTACGAGCAGTACTTC. The encoded protein is CASSHIAYEQYF.